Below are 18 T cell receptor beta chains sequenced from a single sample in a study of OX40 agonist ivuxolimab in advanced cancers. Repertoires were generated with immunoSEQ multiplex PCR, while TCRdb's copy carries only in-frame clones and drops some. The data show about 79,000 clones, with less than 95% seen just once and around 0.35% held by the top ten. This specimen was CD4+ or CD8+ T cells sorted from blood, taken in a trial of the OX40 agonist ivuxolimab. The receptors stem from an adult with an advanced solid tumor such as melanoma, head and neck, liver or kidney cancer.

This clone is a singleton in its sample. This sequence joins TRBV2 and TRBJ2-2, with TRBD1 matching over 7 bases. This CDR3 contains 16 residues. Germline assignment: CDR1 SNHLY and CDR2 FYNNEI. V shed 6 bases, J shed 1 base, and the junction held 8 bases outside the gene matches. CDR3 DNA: TGTGCCAGCAGCGTAACAGGGGTGGGGAACACCGGGGAGCTGTTTTTT. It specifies CASSVTGVGNTGELFF.

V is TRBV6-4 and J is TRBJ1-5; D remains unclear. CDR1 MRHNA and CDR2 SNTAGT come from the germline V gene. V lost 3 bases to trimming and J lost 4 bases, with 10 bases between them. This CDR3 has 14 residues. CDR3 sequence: CASSENSFNQPQHF. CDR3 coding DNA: TGTGCCAGCAGTGAAAACAGCTTTAATCAGCCCCAGCATTTT.

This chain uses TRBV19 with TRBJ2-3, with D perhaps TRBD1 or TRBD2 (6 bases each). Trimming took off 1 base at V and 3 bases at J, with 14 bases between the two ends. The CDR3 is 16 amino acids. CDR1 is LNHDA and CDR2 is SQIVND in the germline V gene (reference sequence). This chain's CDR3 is CASSIGRGVWTDTQYF. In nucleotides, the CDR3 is TGTGCCAGTAGTATAGGAAGGGGGGTATGGACAGATACGCAGTATTTT.

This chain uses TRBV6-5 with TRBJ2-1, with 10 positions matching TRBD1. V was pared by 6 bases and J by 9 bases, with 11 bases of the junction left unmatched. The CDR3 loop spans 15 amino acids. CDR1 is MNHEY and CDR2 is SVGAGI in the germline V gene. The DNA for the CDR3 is TGTGCCAGCAGCTGGGACAGGGGTCGTAGAGGTGAGCAGTTCTTC. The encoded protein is CASSWDRGRRGEQFF.

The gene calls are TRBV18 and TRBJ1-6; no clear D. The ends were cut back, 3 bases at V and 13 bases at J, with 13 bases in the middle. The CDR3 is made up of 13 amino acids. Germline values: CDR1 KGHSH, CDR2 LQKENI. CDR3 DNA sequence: TGTGCCAGCTCACCGGGCGCCAGGAGTCCCCTCCACTTT. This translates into CASSPGARSPLHF.

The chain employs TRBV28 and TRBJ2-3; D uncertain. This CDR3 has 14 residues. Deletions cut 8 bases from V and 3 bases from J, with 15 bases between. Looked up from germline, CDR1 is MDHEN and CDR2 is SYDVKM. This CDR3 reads CASSLPSGTDTQYF. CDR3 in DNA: TGTGCCAGCTCCCTTCCTTCCGGAACAGATACGCAGTATTTT.

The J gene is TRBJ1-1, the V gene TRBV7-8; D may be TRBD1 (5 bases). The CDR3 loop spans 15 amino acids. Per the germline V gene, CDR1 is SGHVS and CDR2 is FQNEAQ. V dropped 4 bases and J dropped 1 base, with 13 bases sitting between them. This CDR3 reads CASSSARVRNTEAFF. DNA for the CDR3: TGTGCCAGCAGCTCGGCCAGGGTAAGGAACACTGAAGCTTTCTTT.

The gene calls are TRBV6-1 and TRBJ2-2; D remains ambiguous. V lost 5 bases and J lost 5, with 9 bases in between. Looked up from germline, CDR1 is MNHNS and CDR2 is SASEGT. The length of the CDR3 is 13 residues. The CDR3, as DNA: TGTGCCAGCAGTACCCCGGTAACCGGGGAGCTGTTTTTT. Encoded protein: CASSTPVTGELFF.

CDR3 nucleotide sequence: TGTGCCAGCAGCTTAATAGCGGGAAACACCATATATTTT. Translated, it gives CASSLIAGNTIYF. This chain connects TRBV7-9 to TRBJ1-3; D unclear. Germline CDR1 is SEHNR and CDR2 is FQNEAQ (reference sequence). The ends were cut back, 2 bases at V and 4 bases at J, with 6 bases in the middle. The CDR3 loop spans 13 amino acids.

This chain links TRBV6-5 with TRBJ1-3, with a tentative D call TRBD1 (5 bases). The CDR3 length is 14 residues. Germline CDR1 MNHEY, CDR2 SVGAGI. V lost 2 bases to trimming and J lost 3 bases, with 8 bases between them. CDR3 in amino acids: CASSYRDGGNTIYF. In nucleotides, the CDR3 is TGTGCCAGCAGTTACCGGGACGGTGGAAACACCATATATTTT.

The CDR3 DNA is TGTGCCTGGAGTCCTACAGGGTATGGCTACACCTTC. Its translation is CAWSPTGYGYTF. The chain links TRBV30 to TRBJ1-2, with a tentative D call TRBD1 (6 bases). Germline V gene sequence: CDR1 GTSNPN, CDR2 SVGIG (reference sequence). The CDR3 spans 12 residues. Trimming removed 2 bases at V and 5 bases at J, with 9 bases between. Filled out from reference TRBV30 and TRBJ1-2, the complete variable domain reads SQTIHQWPATLVQPVGSPLSLECTVEGTSNPNLYWYRQAAGRGLQLLFYSVGIGQISSEVPQNLSASRPQDRQFILSSKKLLLSDSGFYLCAWSPTGYGYTFGSGTRLTVV.

For the CDR3, the DNA is TGTGCCAGTCTTGGGGATCGGGGTCAGCCCCAGCATTTT. This gives the protein CASLGDRGQPQHF. The chain couples TRBV28 to TRBJ1-5; D remains ambiguous. V lost 9 bases and J lost 6, with 15 bases in between. This CDR3 comprises 13 residues. From germline, CDR1 is MDHEN and CDR2 SYDVKM.

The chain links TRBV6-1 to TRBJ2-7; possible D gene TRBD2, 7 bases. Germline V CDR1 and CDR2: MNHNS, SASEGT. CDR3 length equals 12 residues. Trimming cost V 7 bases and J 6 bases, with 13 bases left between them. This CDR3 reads CASNRGGAEQYF. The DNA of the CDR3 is TGTGCCAGCAACCGAGGGGGGGCCGAGCAGTACTTC.

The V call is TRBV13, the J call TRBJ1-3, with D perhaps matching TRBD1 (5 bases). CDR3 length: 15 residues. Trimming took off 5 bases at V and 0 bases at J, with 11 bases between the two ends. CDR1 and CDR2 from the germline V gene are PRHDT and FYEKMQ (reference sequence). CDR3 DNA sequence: TGTGCCAGCAGCATCTACGGGACCTCTGGAAACACCATATATTTT. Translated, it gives CASSIYGTSGNTIYF.

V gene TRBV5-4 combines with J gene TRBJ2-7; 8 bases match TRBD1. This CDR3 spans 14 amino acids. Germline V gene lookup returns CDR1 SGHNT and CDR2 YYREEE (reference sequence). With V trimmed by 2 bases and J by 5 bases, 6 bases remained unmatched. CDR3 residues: CASSFRTTGDEQYF. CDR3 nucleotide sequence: TGTGCCAGCAGCTTCCGGACGACAGGGGACGAGCAGTACTTC.

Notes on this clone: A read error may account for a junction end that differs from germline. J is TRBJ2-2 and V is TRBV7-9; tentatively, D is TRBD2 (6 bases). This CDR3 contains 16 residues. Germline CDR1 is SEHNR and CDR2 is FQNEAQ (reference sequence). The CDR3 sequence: CVSSAWAGRRTGELFF. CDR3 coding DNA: TGTGTCAGCAGCGCATGGGCAGGGAGGAGGACCGGGGAGCTGTTTTTT.

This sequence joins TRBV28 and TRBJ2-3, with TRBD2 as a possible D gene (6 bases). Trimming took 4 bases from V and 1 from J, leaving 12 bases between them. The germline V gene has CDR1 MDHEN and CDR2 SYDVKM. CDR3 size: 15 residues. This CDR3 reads CASSSPGGGTDTQYF. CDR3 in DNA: TGTGCCAGCAGTTCCCCCGGCGGGGGCACAGATACGCAGTATTTT. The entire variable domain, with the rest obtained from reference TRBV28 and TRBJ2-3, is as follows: DVKVTQSSRYLVKRTGEKVFLECVQDMDHENMFWYRQDPGLGLRLIYFSYDVKMKEKGDIPEGYSVSREKKERFSLILESASTNQTSMYLCASSSPGGGTDTQYFGPGTRLTVL.

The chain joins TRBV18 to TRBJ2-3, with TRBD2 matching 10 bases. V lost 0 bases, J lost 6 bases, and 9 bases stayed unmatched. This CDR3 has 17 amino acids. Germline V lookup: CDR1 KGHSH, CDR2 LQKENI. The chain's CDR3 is CASSPPASGGPPDTQYF. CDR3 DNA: TGTGCCAGCTCACCACCGGCTAGCGGGGGCCCCCCGGATACGCAGTATTTT. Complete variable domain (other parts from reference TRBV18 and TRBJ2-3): NAGVMQNPRHLVRRRGQEARLRCSPMKGHSHVYWYRQLPEEGLKFMVYLQKENIIDESGMPKERFSAEFPKEGPSILRIQQVVRGDSAAYFCASSPPASGGPPDTQYFGPGTRLTVL.